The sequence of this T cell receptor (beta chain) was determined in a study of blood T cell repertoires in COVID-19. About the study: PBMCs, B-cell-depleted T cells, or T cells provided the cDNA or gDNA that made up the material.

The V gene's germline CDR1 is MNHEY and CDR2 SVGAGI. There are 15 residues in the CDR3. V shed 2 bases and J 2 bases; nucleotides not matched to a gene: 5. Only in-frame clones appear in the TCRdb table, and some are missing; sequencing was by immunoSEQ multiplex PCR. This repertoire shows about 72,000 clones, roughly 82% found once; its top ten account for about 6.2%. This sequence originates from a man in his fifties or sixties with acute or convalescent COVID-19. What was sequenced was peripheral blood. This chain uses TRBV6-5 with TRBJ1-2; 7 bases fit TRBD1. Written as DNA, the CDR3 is TGTGCCAGCAGTTACAAAGGACAGGAAAACTATGGCTACACCTTC. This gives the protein CASSYKGQENYGYTF.